This T cell receptor beta chain was recorded in a study of blood T cell repertoires in COVID-19 (dated by TCRdb to 2019 to 2021). Looking at the study overall: Samples from collaborators originated in the United States, Italy and Spain and spanned both the acute and convalescent phases of COVID-19. A de-identified subject ID, COVID-19 status, age in years and sex were almost always included in the sample metadata. The samples were drawn from the first 160 participants of the ongoing ImmuneRACE study and from 950 to 1,500 subjects provided by 6 global collaborators. The material from the prospective study consisted of cDNA or gDNA derived from T cells, B-cell-depleted T cells, or PBMCs. The repertoires were released in a freely available public database intended as a resource for research on the immune response to SARS-CoV-2. Subjects who had been exposed to COVID-19, were actively infected with it, or had recovered from it provided the deeply sampled blood TCRbeta repertoires that made up the dataset. Where available, HLA class I and class II types were taken from metadata supplied by the sample provider and were not determined by assay-based typing.

V is shortened by 6 bases, J by 1 base, and the region joining them spans 12 bases. The CDR3 has 14 amino acids, counting the end cysteine and phenylalanine. Only the CDR3 DNA is retained, 42 bases long and in frame from the first base. The germline V gene yields MNHEY for CDR1 and SVGAGI for CDR2. A single count supports this clone. The clone's antigen remains unknown. The input lacks base qualities; no much larger clone sits a single base away. The study at large found these results: How much clinical and demographic metadata was included differed by source and by participant, and the metadata was provided uncurated.

TCRbeta CDR3 regions were amplified from genomic DNA using the immunoSEQ Assay, a bias-controlled multiplex PCR. Regarding the original processing steps: Within the assay, amplification of reference gene primers was used to estimate how many nucleated cells each sample contained. To quantify the absolute abundance of each unique TCRbeta CDR3 rearrangement, sequence reads were collapsed and filtered. For each sample, productive Simpson clonality was calculated as the square root of Simpson's diversity index over productive rearrangements. Drawn from immuneACCESS, this table holds only the in-frame rearrangements with V and J called that TCRdb kept. Clones are partly lost; checked studies trace under half to an unresolved V gene and leave the rest unexplained. That table supplies the V and J calls and clone size; D and trimming were determined from the DNA. Within this sample are roughly 120,000 clones, with about 79% of them counted one time only. In total, the top ten clones hold about 2.3% of the sample.

Collaborating institutions collected whole blood in K2EDTA tubes following their own protocols. For TCRbeta analysis, collaborator samples were shipped as frozen whole blood, as isolated PBMCs, or as DNA extracted from either sample type. The TCR sequence derives from a man aged 65-85 years with acute or convalescent COVID-19. This receptor chain uses TRBV6-5 and TRBJ1-1, with the D gene not clear enough to name. Sequencing was carried out using peripheral blood. The CDR3 protein sequence reads: CASRVLTKNTEAFF. The sequenced DNA: TGTGCCAGCAGGGTCCTGACAAAGAACACTGAAGCTTTCTTT.